This T cell receptor beta chain was documented in a study of identical twins. In TCRdb, the 5' RACE reads were re-called with MiXCR into one record per CDR3 protein. Altogether roughly 500,000 distinct CDR3 sequences are present, about 20% being singletons, with the ten largest covering around 0.91%. V gave up 4 bases and J gave up 5 bases, with 18 bases separating them. Germline loops: CDR1 SQVTM, CDR2 ANQGSEA. CDR3 length equals 14 residues. These data also formed part of another study, on T cells expressing NK-cell markers.

The chain recombines TRBV29-1 with TRBJ2-7; TRBD2 is a possible D gene (7 bases). This sequence was found in a woman under 30 in good health. What was sequenced was CD4+ T cells sorted from blood. This chain's CDR3 is CSVGRIGGRDEQYF. CDR3 coding DNA: TGCAGCGTTGGGAGGATCGGGGGGCGAGACGAGCAGTACTTC.